A selection of T cell receptor beta chains follows, all from one sample in a study of blood T cell repertoires in COVID-19. The table came from immunoSEQ multiplex PCR; TCRdb's copy has only in-frame clones and leaves some out. The data hold around 84,000 clones, with 60% to 75% observed a single time. The material sequenced was peripheral blood. These receptors came from a middle-aged man with active or convalescent COVID-19. Each CDR3 is given with its conserved first and last residue. The order of the fields is clone size, V gene, D gene, J gene, CDR3 DNA, CDR3 protein. A D gene is named only where the DNA matches it firmly. Clone size is shown for a subset of rows, as once, few, many or a class of expanded clone.

>once|TRBV11-3|NA|TRBJ2-7
TGTGCCAGCAGCTTAGTGGCAGGATACGAGCAGTACTTC
CASSLVAGYEQYF
>NA|TRBV3-1/TRBV3-2|NA|TRBJ1-2
TGTGCCAGCAGCAGAGAGACAGAGTCTAACTATGGCTACACCTTC
CASSRETESNYGYTF
>NA|TRBV10-3|NA|TRBJ1-2
TGTGCCATCAGTGAAGCGTGGCAAACTAACTATGGCTACACCTTC
CAISEAWQTNYGYTF
>NA|TRBV5-6|TRBD1|TRBJ1-5
TGTGCCAGCAGCTTGACAGGGGGTCAGCCCCAGCATTTT
CASSLTGGQPQHF
>NA|TRBV7-2|NA|TRBJ2-7
TGTGCCAGCAGCCCCCAGCGGAGGGCCCACGAGCAGTACTTC
CASSPQRRAHEQYF
>NA|TRBV18|TRBD1|TRBJ1-2
TGTGCCAGCTCACCAAACTCACCGGGACAGGGCGCCTATGGCTACACCTTC
CASSPNSPGQGAYGYTF
>few|TRBV14|NA|TRBJ1-1
TGTGCCAGCAGCCGCCGGACAGCCGTCATGAACACTGAAGCTTTCTTT
CASSRRTAVMNTEAFF
>NA|TRBV27|NA|TRBJ2-2
TGTGCCAGCAGTTTGTTCTATAACACCGGGGAGCTGTTTTTT
CASSLFYNTGELFF
>NA|TRBV19|TRBD1|TRBJ2-7
TGTGCCAGCACCACAACAGGGGATCATTACGAGCAGTACTTC
CASTTTGDHYEQYF
>few|TRBV19|NA|TRBJ1-6
TGTGCCAGTAGTCCACGAGCTTCACCCCTCCACTTT
CASSPRASPLHF
>NA|TRBV19|NA|TRBJ1-2
TGTGCCAGTAGCCCTCAGGGAGGCGGTGGCTACACCTTC
CASSPQGGGGYTF